This T cell receptor beta chain was identified in a study (dated by TCRdb to 2016 to 2017). In terms of the full investigation: In people whose bodies naturally kept HIV infection under control, the researchers looked into where HIV persistence comes from.

The library came from 5' RACE. Instrument on record: Illumina HiSeq 2000. TCRdb trimmed the raw reads at Q25, called clones with MiXCR and kept productive beta chains. Under each unique CDR3 protein, matching rows form one entry showing the most common genes and DNA. This sample is represented by fewer than 700 distinct CDR3 sequences; around an eighth of them were singletons. 16% of the sample is taken by the ten largest. The CDR3 starts with the cysteine, ends with the phenylalanine, and has 13 residues. Here the CDR3 DNA is all that survives: 39 bases in frame from base 1. This clonotype was detected only a few times. What antigen it recognizes has not been identified. The germline gene is not matched at one end of the junction; a read error may be the cause.

The source of this sequence is a female donor with HIV. The sequence joins TRBV12-3 or TRBV12-4 to TRBJ2-5; 8 middle bases align to TRBD2. Sequenced sample: total memory T cells from blood PBMCs. In the paper's terms, the cell subset or site label means: transitional memory CD4+ T cells. The DNA sequence reads TGTGCCAGCAAAGCGGGACTAGGGGGGACCCAGTATTTC. This translates into CASKAGLGGTQYF.